These 5 T cell receptor beta chains share one sample of origin, sequenced in a study of beta chain features in type 1 diabetes. Study results and limitations: All four CD4+ subsets of Type 1 diabetes patients contained TCRB CDR3s that were moderately but significantly shorter.

These receptors' targets are unknown. Investigators reverse transcribed all isolated RNA, so they sequenced expressed TCRB transcripts. Method: immunoSEQ multiplex PCR; TCRdb's copy keeps in-frame clones and lacks some. Among a few hundred thousand clones listed, 8.5% to 10% were seen once. Sequenced sample: central memory CD4+ T cells from blood. These receptors were taken from a man aged 30 to 39 with type 1 diabetes.

This clone was seen a few times. This chain connects TRBV28 to TRBJ2-2, with TRBD1 identical over 7 bases. CDR3 length: 14 amino acids. J lost 2 bases, V lost 8 bases, and 5 bases had no gene match. From germline, CDR1 is MDHEN and CDR2 SYDVKM. The CDR3 spells CASATGTNTGELFF. CDR3 sequence (DNA): TGTGCCAGCGCGACAGGGACCAACACCGGGGAGCTGTTTTTT.

Remarks on this clone: Sequence at one end of the junction differs from germline and may be a read error. The rearrangement uses TRBV29-1 and TRBJ2-1, with D perhaps given as TRBD1 or TRBD2 (6 bases each). The CDR3 contains 15 residues. The germline gives CDR1 SQVTM, CDR2 ANQGSEA. DNA for the CDR3: TGCAGCGTCGAAGGGGGGCCAGACAAGAGGAATGAGCAGTTCTTC. It encodes CSVEGGPDKRNEQFF.

This clone has a handful of counts. V is TRBV29-1 and J is TRBJ2-3; 7 bases line up with TRBD2. CDR1 is SQVTM, CDR2 ANQGSEA, per germline. Trimming cost V 6 bases and J 2 bases; bases outside gene matches: 8. There are 14 residues in the CDR3. In DNA form, the CDR3 reads TGCAGCGTACCACGGGGACTATACACAGATACGCAGTATTTT. This sequence encodes CSVPRGLYTDTQYF.

This clone was observed a handful of times. The chain uses TRBV28 and TRBJ1-2; D unresolved. Germline CDR1 is MDHEN and CDR2 is SYDVKM. V dropped 1 base and J dropped 6 bases, with 12 bases sitting between them. The CDR3 is made up of 14 amino acids. Here the CDR3 reads CASSLFPERDGYTF. DNA for the CDR3: TGTGCCAGCAGTTTATTCCCAGAGAGGGATGGCTACACCTTC.

The rearrangement joins TRBV14 to TRBJ1-2; D unclear. Germline assignment: CDR1 SGHDN and CDR2 FVKESK. This CDR3 has 13 residues. Trimming pared 4 bases from V and 3 bases from J, leaving 9 bases between. In DNA, the CDR3 is TGTGCCAGCAGCCCAGTACGAGACTATGGCTACACCTTC. It yields the protein CASSPVRDYGYTF.